This T cell receptor beta chain was documented in a study of cytomegalovirus exposure and HLA in healthy donors. Whole-study findings and limits: Sequencing likely produced, as an artifact, a cluster of highly shared sequence variants. Several of the most significant clusters appeared, in a later analysis, to be linked to common viral pathogens.

V was pared by 2 bases and J by 4 bases, with 11 bases between. The CDR3 contains 15 residues. The V gene's germline CDR1 is SGHVS and CDR2 FNYEAQ. This clone showed up just a few times. Its cognate antigen is unknown. Vbeta (60) and Jbeta (13) primers were used in the PCR. Measured with immunoSEQ multiplex PCR; TCRdb has only the in-frame clones, and not every one. The profile covers more than 95,000 clones, with roughly 15% appearing a single time and roughly 0.89% taken by the ten largest. The sequenced material came from PBMCs. The clonotype comes from a female donor in good health and CMV-seronegative. The V gene is TRBV7-6, the J gene TRBJ2-2; D possibly corresponds to TRBD1 (5 bases). The CDR3 sequence is CASSLSRDSTGELFF. The CDR3 nucleotides read TGTGCCAGCAGCTTATCCAGGGATAGCACCGGGGAGCTGTTTTTT.